This T cell receptor beta chain emerged from a study of PD-L1 blockade in urothelial cancer. Study background: A median approximately 140,000 T cells were found in blood samples.

Each PCR contained spiked-in synthetic TCR analog templates. TCRdb's table, derived via immunoSEQ multiplex PCR, lists solely in-frame clones and lacks some. This table has about 57,000 clones, 80% to 90% appearing once. Time point: pretreatment peripheral blood. All patients carried locally advanced or metastatic urothelial carcinoma. The TCR originated in a man in his 70s with urothelial cancer. The input for sequencing was PBMCs, taken around atezolizumab (anti-PD-L1) treatment.

CDR3 sequence: CASSPRLGSTEAFF. CDR3 in DNA: TGTGCCAGCAGCCCCCGTCTGGGGAGCACTGAAGCTTTCTTT. This chain joins TRBV13 and TRBJ1-1; D is ambiguous. CDR1 and CDR2 (germline): PRHDT, FYEKMQ (reference sequence). The CDR3 contains 14 residues. Trimming left V 5 bases short and J 4 bases short, with 14 bases between.